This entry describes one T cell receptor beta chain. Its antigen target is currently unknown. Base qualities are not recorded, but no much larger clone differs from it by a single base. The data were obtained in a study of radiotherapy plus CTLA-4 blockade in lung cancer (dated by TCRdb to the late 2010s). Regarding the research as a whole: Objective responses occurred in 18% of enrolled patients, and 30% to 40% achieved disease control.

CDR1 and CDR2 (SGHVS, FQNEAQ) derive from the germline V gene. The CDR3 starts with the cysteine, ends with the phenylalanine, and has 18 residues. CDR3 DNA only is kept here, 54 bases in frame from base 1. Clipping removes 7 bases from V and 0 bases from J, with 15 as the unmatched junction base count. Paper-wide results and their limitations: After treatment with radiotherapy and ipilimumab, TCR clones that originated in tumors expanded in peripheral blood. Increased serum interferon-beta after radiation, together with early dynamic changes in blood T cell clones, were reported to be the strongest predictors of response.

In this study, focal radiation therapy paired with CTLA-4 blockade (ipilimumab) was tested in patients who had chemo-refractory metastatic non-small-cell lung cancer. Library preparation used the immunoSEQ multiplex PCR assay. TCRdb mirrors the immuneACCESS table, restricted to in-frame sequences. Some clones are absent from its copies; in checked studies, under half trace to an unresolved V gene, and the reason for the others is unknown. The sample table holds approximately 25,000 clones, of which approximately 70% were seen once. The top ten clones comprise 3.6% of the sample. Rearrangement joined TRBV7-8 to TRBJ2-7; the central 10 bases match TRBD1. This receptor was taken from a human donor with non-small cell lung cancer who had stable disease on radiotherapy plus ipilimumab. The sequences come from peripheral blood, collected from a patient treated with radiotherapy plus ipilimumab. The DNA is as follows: TGTGCCAGCACCCGACCGATTACCGGGACAGGGGTCTCCTACGAGCAGTACTTC. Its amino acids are CASTRPITGTGVSYEQYF.